The rows below give T cell receptor beta chains drawn from one sample of a study of CD8 T cells in Susac syndrome. TCRdb re-called the immunoSEQ multiplex PCR reads with MiXCR, one entry per CDR3 protein. The sample carries under 150,000 distinct CDR3 sequences, approximately 90% recorded once. The sample consisted of CD8+ T cells from PBMCs. The receptor set was obtained from a human donor with multiple sclerosis. Both conserved end residues are part of each CDR3. D genes are given only for firm matches. Size is omitted from some rows. Given values are once, few, many or a class for expanded clones.

TRBV29-1	TRBJ1-3	-	once	CSVEVGRNTIYF	TGCAGCGTTGAAGTAGGGAGAAACACCATATATTTT
TRBV4-1	TRBJ2-7	-	-	CASSQYTEYYEQYF	TGCGCCAGCAGCCAATATACCGAATACTACGAGCAGTACTTC
TRBV27	TRBJ1-5	-	-	CASSQFYVSNQPQHF	TGTGCCAGCAGCCAGTTTTATGTTAGCAATCAGCCCCAGCATTTT
TRBV7-8	TRBJ1-1	-	-	CASSLDLVTEAFF	TGTGCCAGCAGTTTGGACCTAGTAACTGAAGCTTTCTTT
TRBV20-1	TRBJ1-2	-	-	CSARVPEGHYGYTF	TGCAGTGCTAGAGTACCGGAGGGGCACTATGGCTACACCTTC
TRBV10-3	TRBJ2-5	-	-	CAIASGPETQYF	TGTGCCATCGCGTCGGGCCCAGAGACCCAGTACTTC
TRBV6-5	TRBJ1-1	-	-	CASSSGENTEAFF	TGTGCCAGCTCGTCCGGCGAGAACACTGAAGCTTTCTTT
TRBV20-1	TRBJ1-4	TRBD1	-	CSARVGQGDDGEKLFF	TGCAGTGCTAGAGTTGGACAGGGCGACGATGGTGAAAAACTGTTTTTT
TRBV4-3	TRBJ2-2	TRBD2	once	CASSQLAGAYTGELFF	TGCGCCAGCAGCCAGTTAGCGGGAGCGTACACCGGGGAGCTGTTTTTT
TRBV7-9	TRBJ2-5	TRBD2	-	CASSFILAGQETQYF	TGTGCCAGCAGCTTTATCCTAGCGGGACAAGAGACCCAGTACTTC